The 14 T cell receptor beta chains listed next were all sequenced from one sample in a study of technical replicates of blood from a few donors. The method was immunoSEQ multiplex PCR; TCRdb's version includes in-frame clones alone and lacks a portion of them. The sample has 35,000 to 50,000 clones; around 96% are singletons. Sequenced material: T cells isolated from PBMCs. Receptor source: a human donor in good health.

The J gene is TRBJ1-4, the V gene TRBV10-3, with no clear D. Trimming stripped 4 bases from V and 7 bases from J, with 7 bases between. Germline CDR1 ENHRY, CDR2 SYGVKD. This CDR3 is 12 amino acids long. The CDR3 sequence is CAISASGEKLFF. The CDR3 nucleotides are TGTGCCATCAGTGCGAGCGGTGAAAAACTGTTTTTT.

The V gene is TRBV28, the J gene TRBJ2-7; 9 positions agree with TRBD1. Germline CDR1 reads MDHEN; CDR2 reads SYDVKM. J lost 5 bases, V lost 3 bases, and 2 bases had no gene match. CDR3 length equals 13 residues. For the CDR3, the DNA is TGTGCCAGCAGTTTGCGACAGGGGGACGAGCAGTACTTC. Its translation is CASSLRQGDEQYF.

V and J are TRBV6-5 and TRBJ2-3; 10 positions match TRBD1. CDR1 is MNHEY, CDR2 SVGAGI, per germline. The CDR3 consists of 15 residues. The V and J ends lost 2 bases and 2 bases, in that order; junction bases with no gene match: 1. The CDR3 sequence: CASSYGTGDTDTQYF. CDR3 DNA sequence: TGTGCCAGCAGTTACGGGACAGGGGACACAGATACGCAGTATTTT.

The V call is TRBV28, the J call TRBJ1-5, with D possibly TRBD1 on 6 matching bases. The CDR3 has 15 amino acids. V shed 5 bases and J shed 1 base, with 12 bases lying between them. Germline assignment: CDR1 MDHEN and CDR2 SYDVKM. The CDR3 protein is CASSLGGASNQPQHF. As DNA, the CDR3 is TGTGCCAGCAGTCTCGGGGGGGCGAGCAATCAGCCCCAGCATTTT.

This clone showed up just once. This chain joins TRBV7-9 and TRBJ1-3; D ambiguous. V was clipped by 5 bases and J by 5 bases, with 10 bases between them. The CDR3 spans 13 residues. CDR1 SEHNR and CDR2 FQNEAQ come from the germline V gene (reference sequence). The CDR3 loop reads CASSPSGRNTIYF. The CDR3 coding sequence is TGTGCCAGCAGCCCCTCCGGGAGAAACACCATATATTTT.

V is TRBV4-1 and J is TRBJ1-1; D is perhaps TRBD1 (6 bases). Trimming took 0 bases from V and 3 from J, leaving 8 bases between them. There are 14 residues in the CDR3. The germline CDR1 and CDR2 sequences are MGHRA and YSYEKL. CDR3: CASSQEGGYTEAFF. CDR3 coding DNA: TGCGCCAGCAGCCAAGAAGGGGGTTACACTGAAGCTTTCTTT.

This sequence joins TRBV30 and TRBJ2-1, with D possibly matching TRBD1 (5 bases). CDR3 length: 12 residues. The V end was cut by 8 bases, the J end by 8 bases, with 16 bases between. The germline V gene encodes CDR1 GTSNPN and CDR2 SVGIG (reference sequence). CDR3 sequence (DNA): TGTGCCGGAACGGACAAACCGGATGAGCAGTTCTTC. This encodes CAGTDKPDEQFF.

The chain uses TRBV13 and TRBJ2-1; D gene uncertain. In germline, CDR1 is PRHDT, CDR2 FYEKMQ (reference sequence). This CDR3 spans 14 amino acids. Trimming removed 6 bases from V and 7 bases from J, with 16 bases in between. CDR3: CASSFPMPRNEQFF. Written as DNA, the CDR3 is TGTGCCAGCAGTTTCCCGATGCCTAGAAATGAGCAGTTCTTC.

The chain combines TRBV6-5 with TRBJ1-2; 7 nucleotides match TRBD1. This CDR3 contains 13 residues. V lost 6 bases and J lost 4; bases outside the gene matches: 5. In germline, CDR1 is MNHEY, CDR2 SVGAGI. CDR3 coding DNA: TGTGCCAGCAGACCAGGGGGAGGCTATGGCTACACCTTC. Residues: CASRPGGGYGYTF.

The chain recombines TRBV6-5 with TRBJ1-2; 10 nucleotides align to TRBD1. This CDR3 contains 13 residues. J lost 7 bases, V lost 6 bases, and 5 bases had no gene match. Germline V CDR1 and CDR2: MNHEY, SVGAGI. CDR3 nucleotide sequence: TGTGCCAGCAGGGGACAGGGGCTGGCTGGCTACACCTTC. Amino acid sequence: CASRGQGLAGYTF.

This chain joins TRBV2 and TRBJ2-1; 8 bases match TRBD2. CDR1 and CDR2 from the germline V gene are SNHLY and FYNNEI. Trimming cost V 6 bases and J 8 bases; bases outside gene matches: 3. This CDR3 has 12 residues. The DNA for the CDR3 is TGTGCCAGCAGAATACTAGCGGATGAGCAGTTCTTC. This translates into CASRILADEQFF. Complete variable domain (other parts from reference TRBV2 and TRBJ2-1): EPEVTQTPSHQVTQMGQEVILRCVPISNHLYFYWYRQILGQKVEFLVSFYNNEISEKSEIFDDQFSVERPDGSNFTLKIRSTKLEDSAMYFCASRILADEQFFGPGTRLTVL.

The chain uses TRBV6-1 and TRBJ1-3; D remains ambiguous. The CDR3 has 14 residues. Trimming removed 10 bases from V and 0 bases from J, with 13 bases in between. CDR1 is MNHNS, CDR2 SASEGT, per germline. DNA for the CDR3: TGTGCCATCGGAGGTACGGGCTCTGGAAACACCATATATTTT. Its protein product is CAIGGTGSGNTIYF.

This chain uses TRBV7-2 with TRBJ2-7; TRBD2 might be the D (5 bases). The germline V and J ends were trimmed by 1 base and 2 bases, with 9 bases remaining between them. Germline V gives CDR1 SGHTA, CDR2 FQGNSA. CDR3 length: 14 residues. The CDR3 nucleotides read TGTGCCAGCAGCTTAGGAGAGGGCCCCTACGAGCAGTACTTC. Translated, it gives CASSLGEGPYEQYF. The full variable domain, rest sourced from reference TRBV7-2 and TRBJ2-7, is GAGVSQSPSNKVTEKGKDVELRCDPISGHTALYWYRQSLGQGLEFLIYFQGNSAPDKSGLPSDRFSAERTGGSVSTLTIQRTQQEDSAVYLCASSLGEGPYEQYFGPGTRLTVT.

The chain is built from TRBV4-3 and TRBJ1-2; 10 nucleotides match TRBD1. V was pared by 5 bases and J by 4 bases, with 7 bases of the junction left unmatched. This CDR3 has 15 residues. Germline V gene lookup returns CDR1 LGHNA and CDR2 YSLEER. As DNA, the CDR3 is TGCGCCAGCAGCTTCCGGGACAGGGGCACCTATGGCTACACCTTC. The encoded protein is CASSFRDRGTYGYTF.